The 22 T cell receptor beta chains presented below share a single source sample, sequenced in a study of blood T cell repertoires in COVID-19. Only in-frame clones appear in the TCRdb table, and some are missing; sequencing was by immunoSEQ multiplex PCR. The sample contains 120,000 or so clones, almost 70% of which appear only once. Sequenced material: peripheral blood. Source of these receptors: a woman in her seventies with acute or convalescent COVID-19.

This clone was counted once. The chain has TRBV6-1 and TRBJ2-4; D is possibly TRBD2 (5 bases). The CDR3 extends over 14 amino acids. Germline-derived CDR1 and CDR2 are MNHNS and SASEGT. V lost 6 bases and J lost 1, with 10 bases in between. The chain's CDR3 is CASSRGVAKNIQYF. The CDR3, as DNA: TGTGCCAGCAGCCGGGGAGTGGCCAAAAACATTCAGTACTTC.

This clone was counted between two and nine times. V is TRBV19 and J is TRBJ1-4; D gene ambiguous. Between the trimmed V and J ends, which lost 3 bases and 2 bases, there was a span of 7 bases. This CDR3 comprises 14 residues. Germline CDR1 is LNHDA and CDR2 is SQIVND (reference sequence). The CDR3 DNA sequence: TGTGCCAGTAGTATCAGTGCCACTAATGAAAAACTGTTTTTT. Translated, it gives CASSISATNEKLFF. Full variable domain (rest looked up from reference TRBV19 and TRBJ1-4): DGGITQSPKYLFRKEGQNVTLSCEQNLNHDAMYWYRQDPGQGLRLIYYSQIVNDFQKGDIAEGYSVSREKKESFPLTVTSAQKNPTAFYLCASSISATNEKLFFGSGTQLSVL.

The chain carries TRBV29-1 and TRBJ2-7; 7 nucleotides line up with TRBD1. The CDR3 contains 12 residues. The V segment lost 4 bases and the J segment 6 bases; nucleotides outside the gene matches: 6. Germline V lookup: CDR1 SQVTM, CDR2 ANQGSEA. DNA of the CDR3: TGCAGCGTTGTCGTGGGACAGACCGAGCAGTACTTC. Its translation: CSVVVGQTEQYF.

The gene calls are TRBV2 and TRBJ1-5, with D possibly TRBD1 on 5 matching bases. The V and J ends lost 0 bases and 6 bases respectively, with 12 bases between them. Per the germline V gene, CDR1 is SNHLY and CDR2 is FYNNEI. The CDR3 is 15 residues long. CDR3 amino acids: CASSEAQGYAQPQHF. CDR3 in DNA: TGTGCCAGCAGTGAAGCCCAGGGTTACGCTCAGCCCCAGCATTTT.

This rearrangement joins TRBV19 to TRBJ1-2, with TRBD1 identical over 8 bases. Germline V gene sequence: CDR1 LNHDA, CDR2 SQIVND (reference sequence). Germline trimming cut 4 bases from V and 6 bases from J; bases unmatched to any gene: 10. This CDR3 is 15 amino acids long. The CDR3: CASSTLNDRGHGYTF. CDR3 sequence (DNA): TGTGCCAGTAGTACCCTTAATGACAGGGGCCATGGCTACACCTTC.

The chain joins TRBV5-1 to TRBJ2-3; 9 nucleotides line up with TRBD2. The CDR3 is made up of 14 amino acids. J lost 4 bases, V lost 4 bases, and 4 bases had no gene match. From germline, CDR1 is SGHRS and CDR2 YFSETQ. CDR3 DNA sequence: TGCGCCAGCAGCCCGCGGGGGGGGTCAGATACGCAGTATTTT. Amino acid sequence: CASSPRGGSDTQYF.

This clone was seen more than once but under ten times. The chain is built from TRBV15 and TRBJ2-7; 7 nucleotides line up with TRBD2. The germline V gene has CDR1 LNHNV and CDR2 YYDKDF (reference sequence). Trimming removed 1 base from V and 5 bases from J; junction bases left unmatched: 8. This CDR3 has 15 residues. The CDR3 loop reads CATSRGGGGSHEQYF. In nucleotides, the CDR3 is TGTGCCACCAGCAGAGGCGGGGGAGGTTCCCACGAGCAGTACTTC. Looking up the rest from reference TRBV15 and TRBJ2-7 gives the full variable domain: DAMVIQNPRYQVTQFGKPVTLSCSQTLNHNVMYWYQQKSSQAPKLLFHYYDKDFNNEADTPDNFQSRRPNTSFCFLDIRSPGLGDTAMYLCATSRGGGGSHEQYFGPGTRLTVT.

V usage is TRBV19 and J usage is TRBJ2-2; TRBD1 aligns across 7 bases. Looked up from germline, CDR1 is LNHDA and CDR2 is SQIVND (reference sequence). This CDR3 is 15 amino acids long. V trimming: 5 bases; J trimming: 3 bases; junction bases outside the gene matches: 6. The CDR3 region is CASSGTAHYTGELFF. CDR3 coding DNA: TGTGCCAGTAGTGGGACAGCTCACTACACCGGGGAGCTGTTTTTT.

This chain links TRBV19 with TRBJ2-2, with a possible D match to TRBD2 (5 bases). CDR1 and CDR2 (germline): LNHDA, SQIVND (reference sequence). The CDR3 extends over 14 amino acids. Trimming removed 0 bases from V and 5 bases from J, with 7 bases in between. The CDR3 sequence: CASSIEGDTGELFF. CDR3 nucleotide sequence: TGTGCCAGTAGTATAGAGGGAGATACCGGGGAGCTGTTTTTT.

This clone is a singleton in its sample. The genes are TRBV6-5 and TRBJ1-2; tentatively, D is TRBD1 (6 bases). The CDR3 has 13 amino acids. Germline-derived CDR1 and CDR2 are MNHEY and SVGAGI. V lost 6 bases and J lost 4, with 12 bases in between. The CDR3 DNA reads TGTGCCAGCAGCTCAGGACAGCTCTATGGCTACACCTTC. It yields the protein CASSSGQLYGYTF.

By sample fraction, this clone is medium-sized. The V call is TRBV29-1, the J call TRBJ2-3; D might be TRBD1 (6 bases). Between the trimmed V and J ends, which lost 1 base and 2 bases, there was a span of 13 bases. This CDR3 is 15 amino acids long. Germline CDR1 is SQVTM and CDR2 is ANQGSEA. CDR3 coding DNA: TGCAGCGTTGAAGCGCCGACAGGCTACACAGATACGCAGTATTTT. This encodes CSVEAPTGYTDTQYF.

In this sample, this clone turned up a few times. The CDR3 reads CASSVDGTEYQPQHF. For the CDR3, the DNA is TGTGCCAGCAGCGTAGACGGGACAGAGTATCAGCCCCAGCATTTT. The rearrangement links TRBV9 to TRBJ1-5, with TRBD1 identical over 7 bases. V lost 0 bases to trimming and J lost 5 bases; unmatched junction nucleotides: 5. The CDR3 has 15 amino acids. Germline CDR1 SGDLS, CDR2 YYNGEE.

The gene calls are TRBV5-4 and TRBJ1-2; 7 nucleotides line up with TRBD1. CDR1 is SGHNT, CDR2 YYREEE, per germline (reference sequence). J was trimmed by 9 bases and V by 4 bases; bases with no gene match: 9. CDR3 size: 13 residues. In DNA form, the CDR3 reads TGTGCCAGCAGCGGTTGGGACAGACTGAGCTACACCTTC. Translation: CASSGWDRLSYTF.

This rearrangement joins TRBV5-8 to TRBJ1-3; no firm D call. CDR1 is SGHTS, CDR2 YDEGEE, per germline. V was trimmed by 0 bases and J by 0 bases, leaving 7 bases between them. This CDR3 has 15 residues. This chain's CDR3 is CASSLERYSGNTIYF. The CDR3 nucleotides read TGTGCCAGCAGCTTGGAGAGGTACTCTGGAAACACCATATATTTT. The entire variable domain, with the rest obtained from reference TRBV5-8 and TRBJ1-3, is as follows: EAGVTQSPTHLIKTRGQQATLRCSPISGHTSVYWYQQALGLGLQFLLWYDEGEERNRGNFPPRFSGRQFPNYSSELNVNALELEDSALYLCASSLERYSGNTIYFGEGSWLTVV.

The chain carries TRBV5-6 and TRBJ2-2; possibly TRBD1 for D (6 bases). V dropped 4 bases and J dropped 5 bases, with 12 bases sitting between them. CDR3 length: 14 amino acids. The germline V gene has CDR1 SGHDT and CDR2 YYEEEE. The CDR3, as DNA: TGTGCCAGCAGCCTAGGACAGATGACCGGGGAGCTGTTTTTT. It yields the protein CASSLGQMTGELFF. The full variable domain, rest sourced from reference TRBV5-6 and TRBJ2-2, is DAGVTQSPTHLIKTRGQQVTLRCSPKSGHDTVSWYQQALGQGPQFIFQYYEEEERQRGNFPDRFSGHQFPNYSSELNVNALLLGDSALYLCASSLGQMTGELFFGEGSRLTVL.

This clone was recorded at least ten times. This rearrangement joins TRBV9 to TRBJ1-2; 8 bases are a match to TRBD1. Germline V gene data show CDR1 as SGDLS and CDR2 as YYNGEE. The CDR3 consists of 15 residues. With V trimmed by 2 bases and J by 4 bases, 7 bases remained unmatched. The CDR3 DNA reads as TGTGCCAGCAGCGTTTTCGACAGGGGCCTCTATGGCTACACCTTC. It is translated as CASSVFDRGLYGYTF.

The CDR3 sequence is CASTEGPLGYGYTF. DNA of the CDR3: TGTGCCAGCACCGAGGGCCCCCTAGGGTATGGCTACACCTTC. This sequence joins TRBV9 and TRBJ1-2; the D is unclear. CDR1 is SGDLS and CDR2 is YYNGEE in the germline V gene. The CDR3 length is 14 residues. Trimming shortened V by 6 bases and J by 5 bases, and 17 bases separated the two germline ends.

The V call is TRBV27, the J call TRBJ1-1; 8 bases fit TRBD1. Trimming cost V 5 bases and J 4 bases; bases outside gene matches: 6. CDR1 MNHEY and CDR2 SMNVEV come from the germline V gene (reference sequence). This CDR3 contains 14 residues. CDR3 DNA: TGTGCCAGCAGTCGCCCGGACAGGGCCACTGAAGCTTTCTTT. It translates to CASSRPDRATEAFF.

Written as DNA, the CDR3 is TGTGCCTGGAGTGAGGACAGGACAACTGAAGCTTTCTTT. It translates to CAWSEDRTTEAFF. V usage is TRBV30 and J usage is TRBJ1-1, with 7 bases identical to TRBD1. The junction had 4 bases not matched to a gene; V was cut back by 1 base and J by 5 bases. Germline values: CDR1 GTSNPN, CDR2 SVGIG (reference sequence). This CDR3 contains 13 residues. The full variable domain, its missing parts supplied by reference TRBV30 and TRBJ1-1, is SQTIHQWPATLVQPVGSPLSLECTVEGTSNPNLYWYRQAAGRGLQLLFYSVGIGQISSEVPQNLSASRPQDRQFILSSKKLLLSDSGFYLCAWSEDRTTEAFFGQGTRLTVV.

This clone was seen at least ten times. The chain is built from TRBV7-2 and TRBJ2-5; perhaps TRBD2 as D (5 bases). V lost 5 bases, J lost 4 bases, and 17 bases lay in between. The CDR3 covers 15 residues. The germline gives CDR1 SGHTA, CDR2 FQGNSA. CDR3 bases: TGTGCCAGCAGCCGGGCTCAAGCGGCCCGAGAGACCCAGTACTTC. This encodes CASSRAQAARETQYF.

The gene calls are TRBV6-1 and TRBJ2-2; the D gene is possibly TRBD2 (6 bases). The CDR3 spans 16 residues. V dropped 3 bases and J dropped 0 bases, with 11 bases sitting between them. Germline V lookup: CDR1 MNHNS, CDR2 SASEGT. For the CDR3, the DNA is TGTGCCAGCAGTGATCGGACGGGAGCGAACACCGGGGAGCTGTTTTTT. It specifies CASSDRTGANTGELFF.

The V and J genes are TRBV6-5 and TRBJ1-6; no reliable D call. The CDR3 has 15 residues. With 2 bases removed from V and 8 bases from J, the gap between germline ends came to 13 bases. CDR1 and CDR2 (germline): MNHEY, SVGAGI. CDR3 region: CASSYGPLGDSPLHF. In DNA, the CDR3 is TGTGCCAGCAGTTACGGCCCCCTGGGAGATTCACCCCTCCACTTT.